The 27 T cell receptor beta chains reported below all come from one sample, sequenced in a study of T cell responses to AZD1222 COVID-19 vaccine. Libraries were prepared by immunoSEQ multiplex PCR; TCRdb keeps only in-frame clonotypes and omits some of them. The sample has more than 110,000 clones; roughly 90% are singletons. The sequences come from peripheral blood, collected on day 0 of AZD1222 vaccination. These receptor sequences come from an adult in good health.

V usage is TRBV30 and J usage is TRBJ1-2; D may be TRBD1 (6 bases). The CDR3 runs 15 residues. V lost 3 bases to trimming and J lost 5 bases, with 19 bases between them. The germline V gene has CDR1 GTSNPN and CDR2 SVGIG (reference sequence). The CDR3, as DNA: TGTGCCTGGAGCCAAATTTCTACAGGGTTGTATGGCTACACCTTC. Amino acids: CAWSQISTGLYGYTF. Complete variable domain (other parts from reference TRBV30 and TRBJ1-2): SQTIHQWPATLVQPVGSPLSLECTVEGTSNPNLYWYRQAAGRGLQLLFYSVGIGQISSEVPQNLSASRPQDRQFILSSKKLLLSDSGFYLCAWSQISTGLYGYTFGSGTRLTVV.

V is TRBV11-3 and J is TRBJ2-6; 7 bases match TRBD1. The germline V gene has CDR1 SGHNT and CDR2 YENEEA. The CDR3 is 16 residues long. The junction had 1 base not matched to a gene; V was cut back by 2 bases and J by 0 bases. In DNA, the CDR3 is TGTGCCAGCAGCTTATCAGGGGGCTCTGGGGCCAACGTCCTGACTTTC. This codes for CASSLSGGSGANVLTF.

The chain combines TRBV15 with TRBJ1-3, with D hard to call. This CDR3 comprises 16 residues. The ends were cut back, 0 bases at V and 0 bases at J, with 9 bases in the middle. Germline V gives CDR1 LNHNV, CDR2 YYDKDF (reference sequence). The CDR3 DNA reads TGTGCCACCAGCAGAGATTACTCCAGCTCTGGAAACACCATATATTTT. It codes for CATSRDYSSSGNTIYF.

The chain couples TRBV3-1 (or the pseudogene TRBV3-2) to TRBJ1-1; D is unresolved. Looked up from germline, CDR1 is LGHDT and CDR2 is YNNKEL (reference sequence). The V and J ends lost 3 bases and 10 bases respectively, with 9 bases between them. The CDR3 runs to 11 residues. This CDR3 is CASSQPGGAFF. In nucleotides, the CDR3 is TGTGCCAGCAGCCAGCCCGGTGGAGCTTTCTTT.

The gene calls are TRBV6-1 and TRBJ2-7, with 8 nucleotides matching TRBD1. The CDR3 consists of 15 residues. With V trimmed by 1 base and J by 5 bases, 7 bases remained unmatched. Germline CDR1 MNHNS, CDR2 SASEGT. The CDR3 reads CASSEVDRASDEQYF. The CDR3 DNA sequence: TGTGCCAGCAGTGAAGTGGACAGGGCGTCTGACGAGCAGTACTTC.

This clone was recorded once. This chain uses TRBV5-1 with TRBJ2-1, with 7 bases lining up with TRBD1. Germline V CDR1 and CDR2: SGHRS, YFSETQ. This CDR3 comprises 14 residues. Trimming removed 0 bases from V and 8 bases from J; junction bases left unmatched: 5. The CDR3 reads CASSLGQGQHEQFF. The CDR3 nucleotides read TGCGCCAGCAGCTTGGGACAGGGTCAGCATGAGCAGTTCTTC. Using reference TRBV5-1 and TRBJ2-1 for the parts outside the CDR3, the full variable domain is KAGVTQTPRYLIKTRGQQVTLSCSPISGHRSVSWYQQTPGQGLQFLFEYFSETQRNKGNFPGRFSGRQFSNSRSEMNVSTLELGDSALYLCASSLGQGQHEQFFGPGTRLTVL.

This clone was picked up one time. The chain has TRBV2 and TRBJ1-1; D unresolved. V lost 8 bases to trimming and J lost 0 bases, with 19 bases between them. Germline V CDR1 and CDR2: SNHLY, FYNNEI. The CDR3 totals 16 residues. CDR3 region: CASDQDLMGMNTEAFF. The CDR3, as DNA: TGTGCCAGCGACCAGGATTTGATGGGGATGAACACTGAAGCTTTCTTT.

V is TRBV5-1 and J is TRBJ2-7; the D gene is possibly TRBD2 (6 bases). V shed 7 bases and J shed 3 bases, with 20 bases lying between them. Germline V gene lookup returns CDR1 SGHRS and CDR2 YFSETQ. There are 15 residues in the CDR3. The CDR3: CASQISAEGYYEQYF. DNA for the CDR3: TGCGCCAGCCAAATTTCCGCGGAGGGCTACTACGAGCAGTACTTC.

V gene TRBV2 combines with J gene TRBJ2-7, with unresolved D. Deletions cut 6 bases from V and 0 bases from J, with 9 bases between. CDR1 is SNHLY and CDR2 is FYNNEI in the germline V gene. The CDR3 extends over 13 amino acids. The CDR3 region is CASRADGSYEQYF. The CDR3 bases are TGTGCCAGCAGGGCCGACGGCTCCTACGAGCAGTACTTC.

The genes are TRBV6-1 and TRBJ2-2, with D hard to call. The CDR3 spans 14 residues. V dropped 1 base and J dropped 1 base, with 4 bases sitting between them. CDR1 and CDR2 (germline): MNHNS, SASEGT. CDR3 DNA: TGTGCCAGCAGTGAAGGTTTGAACACCGGGGAGCTGTTTTTT. Amino acid sequence: CASSEGLNTGELFF.

CDR3: CASSAALTGYEQYF. CDR3 DNA sequence: TGCGCCAGCAGCGCCGCCCTGACAGGCTACGAGCAGTACTTC. The chain employs TRBV5-1 and TRBJ2-7, with D maybe TRBD1 (6 bases). In germline, CDR1 is SGHRS, CDR2 YFSETQ. The V end was cut by 4 bases, the J end by 3 bases, with 14 bases between. The CDR3 extends over 14 amino acids.

This clone was recorded once. The gene calls are TRBV28 and TRBJ1-2; 7 bases map to TRBD1. The germline CDR1 and CDR2 sequences are MDHEN and SYDVKM. The CDR3 loop spans 13 amino acids. V was clipped by 6 bases and J by 3 bases; unmatched bases: 4. CDR3 in DNA: TGTGCCAGCAGACAGGGGATCTACTATGGCTACACCTTC. Translated: CASRQGIYYGYTF.

The chain links TRBV11-2 to TRBJ1-6, with a weak D call TRBD1 (6 bases). This CDR3 spans 16 amino acids. Germline lookup yields CDR1 SGHAT and CDR2 FQNNGV. Trimming shortened V by 0 bases and J by 10 bases, and 16 bases separated the two germline ends. CDR3 DNA: TGTGCCAGCAGCTTAGATGGCAGGACCCAGGGGTCACCCCTCCACTTT. This gives the protein CASSLDGRTQGSPLHF. Based on the CDR3 plus reference TRBV11-2 and TRBJ1-6, the full variable domain is EAGVAQSPRYKIIEKRQSVAFWCNPISGHATLYWYQQILGQGPKLLIQFQNNGVVDDSQLPKDRFSAERLKGVDSTLKIQPAKLEDSAVYLCASSLDGRTQGSPLHFGNGTRLTVT.

The chain employs TRBV3-1 (or the pseudogene TRBV3-2) and TRBJ2-5; D may match TRBD1 or TRBD2 (5 bases each). The V end lost 0 bases, the J end lost 6 bases, and 11 bases lay between the germline ends. This CDR3 contains 14 residues. Germline CDR1 LGHDT, CDR2 YNNKEL (reference sequence). The CDR3 DNA reads TGTGCCAGCAGCCAAGACGGGGCAAGAAAGACCCAGTACTTC. Amino acid sequence: CASSQDGARKTQYF.

This sequence joins TRBV2 and TRBJ1-5; 7 bases align to TRBD1. V shed 4 bases and J 6 bases; nucleotides not matched to a gene: 3. The germline CDR1 and CDR2 sequences are SNHLY and FYNNEI. This CDR3 contains 13 residues. CDR3 DNA: TGTGCCAGCAGTGGGACAGGACTTCAGCCCCAGCATTTT. It is translated as CASSGTGLQPQHF.

V usage is TRBV27 and J usage is TRBJ1-6; D call uncertain. The germline CDR1 and CDR2 sequences are MNHEY and SMNVEV (reference sequence). This CDR3 spans 14 amino acids. Deletions cut 7 bases from V and 7 bases from J, with 14 bases between. The CDR3 protein is CASTIPDGNSPLHF. The CDR3 region has the DNA TGTGCCAGCACCATTCCAGACGGAAATTCACCCCTCCACTTT.

The chain joins TRBV28 to TRBJ1-1; D is uncertain. CDR1 and CDR2 (germline): MDHEN, SYDVKM. V was pared by 1 base and J by 8 bases, with 8 bases between. This CDR3 is 12 amino acids long. The CDR3 here is CASSLSGGEAFF. CDR3 nucleotides: TGTGCCAGCAGTTTATCGGGAGGGGAAGCTTTCTTT.

This clone is a singleton in its sample. CDR3 region: CASSYRRVIYGYTF. DNA of the CDR3: TGTGCCAGCAGTTACCGTCGGGTAATCTATGGCTACACCTTC. V is TRBV6-5 and J is TRBJ1-2; D is unclear. Germline V gives CDR1 MNHEY, CDR2 SVGAGI. The CDR3 totals 14 residues. The V end lost 2 bases, the J end lost 4 bases, and 11 bases lay between the germline ends.

This clone was seen a single time. The J gene is TRBJ1-5, the V gene TRBV6-2 or TRBV6-3; D not certain. Per the germline V gene, CDR1 is MNHEY and CDR2 is SVGEGT. V gave up 0 bases and J gave up 4 bases, with 7 bases separating them. The CDR3 is made up of 14 amino acids. For the CDR3, the DNA is TGTGCCAGCAGTTACTCGAACAGAAATCAGCCCCAGCATTTT. It specifies CASSYSNRNQPQHF.

CDR3 bases: TGTGCCAGCTCTCCAGGGGGCCAGGGACTTACCTACGAGCAGTACTTC. Protein: CASSPGGQGLTYEQYF. The chain recombines TRBV18 with TRBJ2-7; 8 bases map to TRBD1. V shed 6 bases and J 2 bases; nucleotides not matched to a gene: 12. Germline CDR1 reads KGHSH; CDR2 reads LQKENI. This CDR3 is 16 amino acids long.

V gene TRBV5-6 combines with J gene TRBJ2-2; 12 positions agree with TRBD1. Trimming took 4 bases from V and 11 from J; bases not matched to a gene: 6. CDR1 is SGHDT, CDR2 YYEEEE, per germline. The CDR3 loop spans 14 amino acids. DNA of the CDR3: TGTGCCAGCAGCAGGGACAGGGGGCGGCGTGAGCTGTTTTTT. Its translation is CASSRDRGRRELFF.

The table lists this clone with many counts. CDR3 region: CASSLSRRQGRSPLHF. The CDR3 nucleotides read TGTGCCAGCAGTTTATCTCGGAGACAGGGTCGTTCACCCCTCCACTTT. The J gene is TRBJ1-6, the V gene TRBV27; TRBD1 matches at 7 bases. The CDR3 length is 16 residues. The germline V gene encodes CDR1 MNHEY and CDR2 SMNVEV (reference sequence). The ends lost 0 bases at V and 9 bases at J; junction bases unmatched: 8.

Here the CDR3 DNA reads TGTGCCAGCAGCTACAATATTGGGACCCCTAACTATGGCTACACCTTC. Translated: CASSYNIGTPNYGYTF. This chain joins TRBV11-2 and TRBJ1-2, with a possible D match to TRBD1 (5 bases). Trimming shortened V by 4 bases and J by 0 bases, and 15 bases separated the two germline ends. This CDR3 has 16 residues. Germline V gene data show CDR1 as SGHAT and CDR2 as FQNNGV.

V is TRBV9 and J is TRBJ1-5, with D possibly matching TRBD1 (6 bases). This CDR3 region has 13 residues. The ends were cut back, 0 bases at V and 8 bases at J, with 9 bases in the middle. Looked up from germline, CDR1 is SGDLS and CDR2 is YYNGEE. Written as DNA, the CDR3 is TGTGCCAGCAGCGTAGGGGGGGCAGAGCCCCAGCATTTT. Protein: CASSVGGAEPQHF.

J is TRBJ2-7 and V is TRBV12-5, with D perhaps matching TRBD1 (5 bases). CDR1 and CDR2 (germline): LGHNT, FRNRAP. The CDR3 covers 14 residues. Trimming cost V 5 bases and J 6 bases, with 17 bases left between them. In DNA form, the CDR3 reads TGTGCTAGTGGTCCCTCTGGGGCCCCCGGCGAGCAGTACTTC. As protein: CASGPSGAPGEQYF.

V and J are TRBV3-1 (or the pseudogene TRBV3-2) and TRBJ1-5; no firm D call. V lost 2 bases and J 4 bases, leaving 3 bases between the germline ends. The germline gives CDR1 LGHDT, CDR2 YNNKEL (reference sequence). The CDR3 covers 12 residues. As DNA, the CDR3 is TGTGCCAGCAGCCAACGGAATCAGCCCCAGCATTTT. It specifies CASSQRNQPQHF.

This chain links TRBV18 with TRBJ2-7, with D maybe TRBD2 (6 bases). Germline V CDR1 and CDR2: KGHSH, LQKENI. Deletions cut 5 bases from V and 0 bases from J, with 11 bases between. This CDR3 contains 14 residues. The CDR3 bases are TGTGCCAGCTCAAGCCGGGAGAGCTCCTACGAGCAGTACTTC. It translates to CASSSRESSYEQYF.